This TCR beta chain appears in the sequencing data of a study of identical twins. Trimming took 0 bases from V and 8 from J; bases not matched to a gene: 8. Germline CDR1 is SGHTS and CDR2 is YDEGEE. The CDR3 totals 15 residues. As regards this clonotype: What it binds is unknown.

Study-level findings and limits: Out-of-frame beta chain sequences displayed weaker excess sharing between twins. Zero-insertion findings could be partly confounded by invariant cells (MAIT and iNKT cells).

A universal primer site was added by template switching, and unique molecular identifiers were carried by the cDNA. MiXCR, run by TCRdb on the 5' RACE reads, gives a single entry per CDR3 protein. Among fewer than 900,000 distinct CDR3 sequences listed, 15% to 20% were seen once. The sample was also linked to a second study, of T cells expressing NK-cell markers. This second report adds: Among the eight sequenced donors, seven tested HCMV-seropositive and one tested seronegative.

The TCR originated in a woman aged 18-35 years in good health. The sample comprised PBMCs. J is TRBJ2-1 and V is TRBV5-8; 7 bases map to TRBD1. The CDR3 DNA sequence: TGTGCCAGCAGCTTGGGACAGGGTGAAAGGGATGAGCAGTTCTTC. Translating it yields CASSLGQGERDEQFF.